This TCR beta chain was identified in a study of T cells in Graves' hyperthyroidism and ophthalmopathy. This clonotype appeared many times. Germline lookup yields CDR1 SGHTA and CDR2 FQGNSA. The V end was cut by 3 bases, the J end by 4 bases, with 9 bases between. This CDR3 spans 14 amino acids. The source material, RNA transcripts, was used to amplify TCR beta CDR3 regions. An initial round of RT-PCR targeting the TCR CDR3 relied on the HTBI primer set. TCRdb re-called the multiplex PCR reads with MiXCR, one entry per CDR3 protein. The profile shows around 570,000 distinct CDR3 sequences, nearly 20% of them singletons.

The TCR sequence derives from a man aged 35 to 55 with Graves' ophthalmopathy. The gene calls are TRBV7-2 and TRBJ2-2; D not certain. The sample taken for sequencing was blood. As DNA, the CDR3 is TGTGCCAGCAGCTTGGAGCGCAGCACCGGGGAGCTGTTTTTT. Residues: CASSLERSTGELFF.